The rows below give T cell receptor beta chains drawn from one sample of a study of post-analysis software for immune sequencing data. One entry per CDR3 protein, called by TCRdb with MiXCR from the PCR reads. The sample yields hundreds of thousands of distinct CDR3 sequences, roughly 45% seen once. Sequencing was performed on blood. The receptors stem from a girl aged 5-17 years with multiple sclerosis. Each CDR3 is given with its conserved first and last residue. Fields, in order: clone size, D gene, V gene, J gene, CDR3 DNA, CDR3 protein. A D gene is named only where the DNA matches it firmly. Size values are once, few and many counts, or a class for expanded clones, and some rows have none.

clone size: few; D gene: NA; V gene: TRBV7-2; J gene: TRBJ2-2; CDR3 DNA: TGTGCCAGCAGCTTTTACTTTAGCGTTAACACCGGGGAGCTGTTTTTT; CDR3 protein: CASSFYFSVNTGELFF
clone size: few; D gene: TRBD1; V gene: TRBV5-1; J gene: TRBJ2-7; CDR3 DNA: TGCGCCAGCAGCTTGGATTCCGGACAGGGGGTCAACGAGCAGTACTTC; CDR3 protein: CASSLDSGQGVNEQYF
clone size: NA; D gene: TRBD2; V gene: TRBV5-1; J gene: TRBJ2-1; CDR3 DNA: TGCGCCAGCAGTATGCCCCAGACTAGCGGGAGCGCCCATGAGCAGTTCTTC; CDR3 protein: CASSMPQTSGSAHEQFF
clone size: few; D gene: NA; V gene: TRBV20-1; J gene: TRBJ2-3; CDR3 DNA: TGCAGTGCAAGGACACCCGGGACAGATACGCAGTATTTT; CDR3 protein: CSARTPGTDTQYF
clone size: NA; D gene: TRBD2; V gene: TRBV7-8; J gene: TRBJ2-3; CDR3 DNA: TGTGCCAGCAGCTCCTGGACTAGCGGGATATCAGATACGCAGTATTTT; CDR3 protein: CASSSWTSGISDTQYF
clone size: NA; D gene: NA; V gene: TRBV4-1; J gene: TRBJ2-7; CDR3 DNA: TGCGCCAGCAGAGCCCAGGGCAGGGCCCCCTACGAGCAGTACTTC; CDR3 protein: CASRAQGRAPYEQYF
clone size: NA; D gene: TRBD2; V gene: TRBV5-1; J gene: TRBJ2-3; CDR3 DNA: TGCGCCAGCGGACCTATTTCGACTAGCGGGAGTCATACAGATACGAAGTATTTT; CDR3 protein: CASGPISTSGSHTDTKYF
clone size: once; D gene: TRBD2; V gene: TRBV7-2; J gene: TRBJ2-3; CDR3 DNA: TGTGCCAGCAGCTTAGCGGGACTAGCGTCGCGCACAGATACGCAGTATTTT; CDR3 protein: CASSLAGLASRTDTQYF
clone size: few; D gene: NA; V gene: TRBV12-3/TRBV12-4; J gene: TRBJ2-1; CDR3 DNA: TGTGCCAGCAGTCCCCGCGCGGGCAGATACTCCTACAATGAGCAGTTCTTC; CDR3 protein: CASSPRAGRYSYNEQFF
clone size: NA; D gene: NA; V gene: TRBV29-1; J gene: TRBJ1-1; CDR3 DNA: TGCAGCGTGGAACAGGGATTGAACACTGAAGCTTTCTTT; CDR3 protein: CSVEQGLNTEAFF
clone size: NA; D gene: NA; V gene: TRBV5-1; J gene: TRBJ1-2; CDR3 DNA: TGCGCCAGCAGCTTGGGAGCTGGAGGGGAAAATGGCTACACCTTC; CDR3 protein: CASSLGAGGENGYTF
clone size: NA; D gene: NA; V gene: TRBV5-1; J gene: TRBJ2-5; CDR3 DNA: TGCGCCAGCAGCTCGGGGTCCCCCCAAGAGACCCAGTACTTC; CDR3 protein: CASSSGSPQETQYF
clone size: NA; D gene: NA; V gene: TRBV12-3/TRBV12-4; J gene: TRBJ2-7; CDR3 DNA: TGTGCCAGCAGTTGGACAGGAGGGTACGAGCAGTACTTC; CDR3 protein: CASSWTGGYEQYF
clone size: NA; D gene: TRBD1; V gene: TRBV28; J gene: TRBJ1-1; CDR3 DNA: TGTGCCAGCAGTTCCTCCCGGGACAGGGTTGGAGCTTTCTTT; CDR3 protein: CASSSSRDRVGAFF
clone size: NA; D gene: NA; V gene: TRBV20-1; J gene: TRBJ1-4; CDR3 DNA: TGCAGTGCTAGAAGACAGGAGGGGGAAAAACTGTTTTTT; CDR3 protein: CSARRQEGEKLFF
clone size: NA; D gene: TRBD2; V gene: TRBV5-1; J gene: TRBJ2-1; CDR3 DNA: TGCGCCAGCAGCTTGGTCCTAGCGGTAAACTACAATGAGCAGTTCTTC; CDR3 protein: CASSLVLAVNYNEQFF
clone size: NA; D gene: NA; V gene: TRBV10-3; J gene: TRBJ2-7; CDR3 DNA: TGTGCCATCAGTGAGTCGGCGGCTATGCGGACCTACGAGCAGTACTTC; CDR3 protein: CAISESAAMRTYEQYF
clone size: NA; D gene: TRBD1; V gene: TRBV11-2; J gene: TRBJ1-2; CDR3 DNA: TGTGCCAGCAGCTTAGATGCAGGGGGATACGGCTACACCTTC; CDR3 protein: CASSLDAGGYGYTF
clone size: NA; D gene: NA; V gene: TRBV28; J gene: TRBJ2-1; CDR3 DNA: TGTGCCAGCAGTTTTCCGGTTGAGGATGAGCAGTTCTTC; CDR3 protein: CASSFPVEDEQFF
clone size: NA; D gene: NA; V gene: TRBV12-3/TRBV12-4; J gene: TRBJ1-4; CDR3 DNA: TGTGCCAGCAGTTTTAAACAGGGCGAAGGTGAAAAACTGTTTTTT; CDR3 protein: CASSFKQGEGEKLFF
clone size: NA; D gene: TRBD2; V gene: TRBV7-3; J gene: TRBJ2-3; CDR3 DNA: TGTGCCAGCAGCTCCCCGGTGGGGGCGGCGGGAGGGACCACAGATACGCAGTATTTT; CDR3 protein: CASSSPVGAAGGTTDTQYF
clone size: NA; D gene: NA; V gene: TRBV7-2; J gene: TRBJ2-7; CDR3 DNA: TGTGCCAGCAGCTGGGATCCCTACGAGCAGTACTTC; CDR3 protein: CASSWDPYEQYF
clone size: many; D gene: NA; V gene: TRBV12-3/TRBV12-4; J gene: TRBJ2-1; CDR3 DNA: TGTGCCAGCAGCCCCAGGGGTGAGCAGTTCTTC; CDR3 protein: CASSPRGEQFF
clone size: NA; D gene: NA; V gene: TRBV6-2/TRBV6-3; J gene: TRBJ2-5; CDR3 DNA: TGTGCCAGCAGTTACGGGCCAGAGACCCAGTACTTC; CDR3 protein: CASSYGPETQYF
clone size: NA; D gene: TRBD1; V gene: TRBV7-9; J gene: TRBJ1-4; CDR3 DNA: TGTGCCAGCAGGGGACAGTACGACCCTGAAAAACTGTTTTTT; CDR3 protein: CASRGQYDPEKLFF